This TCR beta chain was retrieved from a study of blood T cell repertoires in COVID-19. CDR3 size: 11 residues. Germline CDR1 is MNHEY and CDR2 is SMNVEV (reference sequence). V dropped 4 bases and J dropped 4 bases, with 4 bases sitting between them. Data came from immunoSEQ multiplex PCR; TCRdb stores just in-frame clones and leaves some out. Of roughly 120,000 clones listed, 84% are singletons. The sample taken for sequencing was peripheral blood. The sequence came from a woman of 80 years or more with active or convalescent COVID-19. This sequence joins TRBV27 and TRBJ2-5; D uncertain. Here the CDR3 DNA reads TGTGCCAGCAGTTCGAGAGAGACCCAGTACTTC. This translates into CASSSRETQYF.